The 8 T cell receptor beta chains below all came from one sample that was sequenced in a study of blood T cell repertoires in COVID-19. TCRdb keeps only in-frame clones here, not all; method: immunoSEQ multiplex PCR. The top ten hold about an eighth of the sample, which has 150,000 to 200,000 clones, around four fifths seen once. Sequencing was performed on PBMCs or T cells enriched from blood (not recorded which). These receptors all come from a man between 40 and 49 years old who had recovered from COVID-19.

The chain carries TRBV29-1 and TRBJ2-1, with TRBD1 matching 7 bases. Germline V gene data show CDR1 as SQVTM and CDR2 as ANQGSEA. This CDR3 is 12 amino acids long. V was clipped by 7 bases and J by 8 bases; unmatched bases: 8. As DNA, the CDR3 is TGCAGCGGAGACAGGGTAGAAGATGAGCAGTTCTTC. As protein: CSGDRVEDEQFF.

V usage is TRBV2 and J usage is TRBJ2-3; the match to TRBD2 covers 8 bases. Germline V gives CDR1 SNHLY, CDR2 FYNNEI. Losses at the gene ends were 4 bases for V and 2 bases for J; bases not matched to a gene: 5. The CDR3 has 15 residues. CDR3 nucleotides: TGTGCCAGCAGTGCGACGGGAGGGGTCACAGATACGCAGTATTTT. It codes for CASSATGGVTDTQYF.

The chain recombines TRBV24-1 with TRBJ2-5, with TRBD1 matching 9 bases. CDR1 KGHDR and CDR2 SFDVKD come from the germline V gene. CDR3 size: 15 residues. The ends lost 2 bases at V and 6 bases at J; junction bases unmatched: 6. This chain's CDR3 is CATSDSGQGGKTQYF. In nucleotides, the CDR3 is TGTGCCACCAGTGATTCGGGACAGGGTGGAAAGACCCAGTACTTC.

The CDR3 DNA sequence: TGTGCCAGCAGTTACGGAGGGGGGGATAATTCACCCCTCCACTTT. Residues: CASSYGGGDNSPLHF. The chain uses TRBV6-5 and TRBJ1-6; D is perhaps TRBD1 (6 bases). This CDR3 spans 15 amino acids. With 2 bases removed from V and 5 bases from J, the gap between germline ends came to 10 bases. From germline, CDR1 is MNHEY and CDR2 SVGAGI.

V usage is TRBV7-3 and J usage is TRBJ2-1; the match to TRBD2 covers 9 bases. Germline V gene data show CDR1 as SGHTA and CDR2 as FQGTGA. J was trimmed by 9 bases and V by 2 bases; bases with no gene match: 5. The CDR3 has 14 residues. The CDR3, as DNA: TGTGCCAGCAGCTTAGGCCCGCGGGGGGGTGAGCAGTTCTTC. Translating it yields CASSLGPRGGEQFF. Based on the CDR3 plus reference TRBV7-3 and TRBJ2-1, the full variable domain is GAGVSQTPSNKVTEKGKYVELRCDPISGHTALYWYRQSLGQGPEFLIYFQGTGAADDSGLPNDRFFAVRPEGSVSTLKIQRTERGDSAVYLCASSLGPRGGEQFFGPGTRLTVL.

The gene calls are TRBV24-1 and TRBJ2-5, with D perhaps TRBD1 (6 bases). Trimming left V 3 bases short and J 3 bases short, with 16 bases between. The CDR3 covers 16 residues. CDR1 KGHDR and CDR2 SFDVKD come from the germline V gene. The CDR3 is CATSDEAGAGEETQYF. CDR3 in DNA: TGTGCCACCAGTGATGAAGCAGGGGCCGGGGAAGAGACCCAGTACTTC.

CDR3 loop: CASSQEISLFYEQYF. The CDR3 DNA reads as TGTGCCAGCAGCCAAGAAATTTCCCTGTTCTACGAGCAGTACTTC. The chain employs TRBV14 and TRBJ2-7; D gene ambiguous. Germline CDR1 reads SGHDN; CDR2 reads FVKESK. The germline V and J ends were trimmed by 0 bases and 3 bases, with 12 bases remaining between them. The CDR3 covers 15 residues.

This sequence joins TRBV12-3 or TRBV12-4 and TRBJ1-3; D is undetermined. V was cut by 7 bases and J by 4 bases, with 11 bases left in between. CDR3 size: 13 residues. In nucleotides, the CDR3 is TGTGCCAGCACCGCGGGGAGCGGAAACACCATATATTTT. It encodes CASTAGSGNTIYF.